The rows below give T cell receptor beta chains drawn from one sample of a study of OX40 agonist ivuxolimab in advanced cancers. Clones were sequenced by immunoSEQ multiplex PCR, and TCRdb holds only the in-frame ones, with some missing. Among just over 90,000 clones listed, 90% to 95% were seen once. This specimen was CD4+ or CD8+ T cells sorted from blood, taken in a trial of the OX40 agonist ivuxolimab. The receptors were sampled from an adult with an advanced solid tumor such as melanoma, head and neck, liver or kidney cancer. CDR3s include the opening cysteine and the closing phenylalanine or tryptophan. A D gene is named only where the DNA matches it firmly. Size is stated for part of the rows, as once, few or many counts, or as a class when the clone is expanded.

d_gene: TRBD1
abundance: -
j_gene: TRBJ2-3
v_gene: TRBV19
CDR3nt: TGTGCCAGTAGTTCCACCTACCTTAACAGGGGGTTAGATGAGTATTTT
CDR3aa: CASSSTYLNRGLDEYF

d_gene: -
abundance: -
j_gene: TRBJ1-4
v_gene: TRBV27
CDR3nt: TGTGCCAGCAGTTTTGGAGGAGTTAATGAAAAACTGTTTTTT
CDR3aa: CASSFGGVNEKLFF

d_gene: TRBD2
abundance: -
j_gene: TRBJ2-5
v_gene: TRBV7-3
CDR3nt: TGTGCCAGCAGCTTGGGGAGGGCCCCAAAAGAGACCCAGTACTTC
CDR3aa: CASSLGRAPKETQYF

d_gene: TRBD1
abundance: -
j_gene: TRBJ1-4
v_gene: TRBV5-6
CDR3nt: TGTGCCAGCAGCTCTGGGACAGGGCAACTGTTTTTT
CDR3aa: CASSSGTGQLFF

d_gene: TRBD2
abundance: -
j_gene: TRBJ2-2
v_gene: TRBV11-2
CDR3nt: TGTGCCAGCAGCTTAGTTGCGGGAGGGCCAACCGGGGAGCTGTTTTTT
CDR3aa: CASSLVAGGPTGELFF

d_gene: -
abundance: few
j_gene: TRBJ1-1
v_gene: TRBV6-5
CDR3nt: TGTGCCAGCAGTTACACTGCATCGTCGGAAGCTTTCTTT
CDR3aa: CASSYTASSEAFF

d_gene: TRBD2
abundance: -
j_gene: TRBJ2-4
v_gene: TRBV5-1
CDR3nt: TGCGCCAGCAGCTTGTACCCGGGGGGGTCGGACATTCAGTACTTC
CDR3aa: CASSLYPGGSDIQYF

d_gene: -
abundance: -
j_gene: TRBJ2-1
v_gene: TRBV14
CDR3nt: TGTGCCAGCAGCCTGGGCCTCTACAATGAGCAGTTCTTC
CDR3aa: CASSLGLYNEQFF

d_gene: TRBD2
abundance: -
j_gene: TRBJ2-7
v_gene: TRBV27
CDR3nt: TGTGCCAGCAGTCCCCTGGGGAGCGGGGGGCCCTACGAGCAGTACTTC
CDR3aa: CASSPLGSGGPYEQYF

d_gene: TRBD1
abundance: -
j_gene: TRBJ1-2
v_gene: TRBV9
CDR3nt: TGTGCCAGCAGCCCTATGACAGGGGGCGACTATGGCTACACCTTC
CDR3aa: CASSPMTGGDYGYTF

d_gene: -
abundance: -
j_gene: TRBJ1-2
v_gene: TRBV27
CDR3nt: TGTGCCAGCAGTTCGGACGAGAACTATGGCTACACCTTC
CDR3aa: CASSSDENYGYTF

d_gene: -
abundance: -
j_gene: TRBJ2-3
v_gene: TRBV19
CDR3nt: TGTGCCAGTAGTTGGGCGTCAGGGAACACAGATACGCAGTATTTT
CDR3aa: CASSWASGNTDTQYF

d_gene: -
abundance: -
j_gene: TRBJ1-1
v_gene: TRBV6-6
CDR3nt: TGTGCCAGCGGATACGGGAACACTGAAGCTTTCTTT
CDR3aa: CASGYGNTEAFF

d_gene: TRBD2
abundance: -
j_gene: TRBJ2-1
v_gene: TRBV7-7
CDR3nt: TGTGCTAGCAGCTTAAGCGGAGCGGGGAGCAATGAGCAGTTCTTC
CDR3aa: CASSLSGAGSNEQFF

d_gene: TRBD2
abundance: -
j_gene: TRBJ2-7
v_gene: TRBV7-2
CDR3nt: TGTGCCAGCAGCCCCCGGACCGGGAGGTACGAGCAGTACTTC
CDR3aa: CASSPRTGRYEQYF

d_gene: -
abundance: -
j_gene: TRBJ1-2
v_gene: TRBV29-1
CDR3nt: TGCAGCGTCCCCCCCGGGCGGGTTGACTATGGCTACACCTTC
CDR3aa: CSVPPGRVDYGYTF

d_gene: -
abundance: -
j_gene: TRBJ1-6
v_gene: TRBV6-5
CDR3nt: TGTGCCAGTGCCCCTCGGTCGAATTCACCCCTCCACTTT
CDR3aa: CASAPRSNSPLHF

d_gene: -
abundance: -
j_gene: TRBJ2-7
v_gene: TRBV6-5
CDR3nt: TGTGCCAGCAGTTACTCGAAATTCGGACAGACCTACGAGCAGTACTTC
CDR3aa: CASSYSKFGQTYEQYF

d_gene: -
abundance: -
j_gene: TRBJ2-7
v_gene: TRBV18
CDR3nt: TGTGCCAGCTCACCATACGGAGGGGACTACGAGCAGTACTTC
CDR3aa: CASSPYGGDYEQYF

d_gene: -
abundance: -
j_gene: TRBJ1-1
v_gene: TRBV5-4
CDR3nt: TGTGCCAGCTCCCGGCCTGGCGAGGGCACTGAAGCTTTCTTT
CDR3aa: CASSRPGEGTEAFF

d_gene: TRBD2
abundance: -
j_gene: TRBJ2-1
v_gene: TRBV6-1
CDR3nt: TGTGCCAGCAGTGAACTAGCGGGAGACAATGAGCAGTTCTTC
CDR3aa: CASSELAGDNEQFF

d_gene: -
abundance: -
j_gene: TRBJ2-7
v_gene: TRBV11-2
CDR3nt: TGTGCCAGCAGCTTTCAGCCCTACGAGCAGTACTTC
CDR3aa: CASSFQPYEQYF

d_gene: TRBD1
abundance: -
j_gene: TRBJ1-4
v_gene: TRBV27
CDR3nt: TGTGCCAGCAGTTTATCCAGGGGGGGTGAAAAACTGTTTTTT
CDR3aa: CASSLSRGGEKLFF

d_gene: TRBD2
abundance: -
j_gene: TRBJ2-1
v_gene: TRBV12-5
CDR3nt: TGTGCTAGTGCCAGCGGGAGCGTTTCCTACAATGAGCAGTTCTTC
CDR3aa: CASASGSVSYNEQFF

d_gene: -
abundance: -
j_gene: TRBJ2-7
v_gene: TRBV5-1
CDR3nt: TGCGCCAGCAGGACGCAAGGGGTCGAGCAGTACTTC
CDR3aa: CASRTQGVEQYF

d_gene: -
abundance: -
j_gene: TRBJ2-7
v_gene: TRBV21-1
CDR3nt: TGTGCCAGCAGCACTGTTGCGGGGGAGCAGTACTTC
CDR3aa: CASSTVAGEQYF

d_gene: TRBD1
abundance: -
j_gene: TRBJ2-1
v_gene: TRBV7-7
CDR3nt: TGTGCCAGCAGCCCTGGGACAGGGCATGAGCAGTTCTTC
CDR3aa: CASSPGTGHEQFF

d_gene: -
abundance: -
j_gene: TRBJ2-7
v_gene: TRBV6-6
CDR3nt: TGTGCCAGCAGTTACTTTCCGGGGGACGACTCCTACGAGCAGTACTTC
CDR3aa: CASSYFPGDDSYEQYF

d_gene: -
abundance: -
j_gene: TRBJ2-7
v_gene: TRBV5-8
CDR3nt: TGTGCCAGCAGCTTTTTGGATAGGGCGCACGAGCAGTACTTC
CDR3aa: CASSFLDRAHEQYF

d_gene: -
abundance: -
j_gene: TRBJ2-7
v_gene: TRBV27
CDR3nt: TGTGCCAGCAGTTTAAGAGCGGGTCTATACGAGCAGTACTTC
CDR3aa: CASSLRAGLYEQYF

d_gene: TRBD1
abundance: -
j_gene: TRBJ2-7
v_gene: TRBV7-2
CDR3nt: TGTGCCAGCAGTGACGGACAGGGGCACTCCTACGAGCAGTACTTC
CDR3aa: CASSDGQGHSYEQYF

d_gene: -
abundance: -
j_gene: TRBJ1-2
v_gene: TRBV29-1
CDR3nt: TGCAGCGTTGAAGGGGCAGCAATGAACTATGGCTACACCTTC
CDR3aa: CSVEGAAMNYGYTF

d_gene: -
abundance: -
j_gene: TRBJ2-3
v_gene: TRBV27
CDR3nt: TGTGCCTCGGGCGGGACGAGAGATACGCAGTATTTT
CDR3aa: CASGGTRDTQYF

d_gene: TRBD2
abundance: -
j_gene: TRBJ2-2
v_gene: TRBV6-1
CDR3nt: TGTGCCAGCAGTCTCGGGAGGAGGGAGCTGTTTTTT
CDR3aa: CASSLGRRELFF

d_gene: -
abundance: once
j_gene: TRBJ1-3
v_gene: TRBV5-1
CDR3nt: TGCGCCAGCAGCTTTGGACAGCACTACTCTGGAAACACCATATATTTT
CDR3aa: CASSFGQHYSGNTIYF

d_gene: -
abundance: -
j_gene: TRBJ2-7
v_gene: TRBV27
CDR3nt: TGTGCCAGCAGTTTAATCGGGGGAAGGGACGAGCAGTACTTC
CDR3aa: CASSLIGGRDEQYF

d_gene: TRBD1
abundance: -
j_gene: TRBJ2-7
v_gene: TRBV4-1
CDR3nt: TGCGCCAGCAGCCAAGCCCTGACAGGGGGCTCCTACGAGCAGTACTTC
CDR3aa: CASSQALTGGSYEQYF

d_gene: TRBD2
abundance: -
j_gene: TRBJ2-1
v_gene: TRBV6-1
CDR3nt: TGTGCCAGCAAGAGGCTAGCGGAAAACTACAATGAGCAGTTCTTC
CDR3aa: CASKRLAENYNEQFF

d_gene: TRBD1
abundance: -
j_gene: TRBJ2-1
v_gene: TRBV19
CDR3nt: TGTGCCAGTAGTTATACAGGGGGCTATGAGCAGTTCTTC
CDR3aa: CASSYTGGYEQFF

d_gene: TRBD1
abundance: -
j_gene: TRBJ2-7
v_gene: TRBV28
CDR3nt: TGTGCCAGCAGTTTTCGGGACAGGGGGCTCGACGAGCAGTACTTC
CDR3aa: CASSFRDRGLDEQYF

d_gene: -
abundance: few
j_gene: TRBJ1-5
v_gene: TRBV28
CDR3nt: TGTGCCAGCAGACAGGGTCAGCCCCAGCATTTT
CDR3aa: CASRQGQPQHF

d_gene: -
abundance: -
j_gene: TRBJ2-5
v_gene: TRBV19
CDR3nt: TGTGCCAGTAGTATTGCAGGGTTCGGAGAGACCCAGTACTTC
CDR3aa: CASSIAGFGETQYF

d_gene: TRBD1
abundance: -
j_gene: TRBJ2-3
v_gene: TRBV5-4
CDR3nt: TGTGCCAGCAGTGTTGGGACAGGGGACACAGATACGCAGTATTTT
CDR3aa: CASSVGTGDTDTQYF

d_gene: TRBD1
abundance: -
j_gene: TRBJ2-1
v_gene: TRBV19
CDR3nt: TGTGCCAGTAGTGTGACAGGGGGAAGCTACAATGAGCAGTTCTTC
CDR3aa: CASSVTGGSYNEQFF

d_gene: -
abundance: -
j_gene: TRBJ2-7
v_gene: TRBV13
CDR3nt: TGTGCCAGCAGCTCGGGAGCCCTCTACGAGCAGTACTTC
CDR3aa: CASSSGALYEQYF

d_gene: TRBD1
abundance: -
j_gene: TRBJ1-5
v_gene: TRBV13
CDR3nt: TGTGCCAGCAGCTTAGGAGGACAGGATAGCAATCAGCCCCAGCATTTT
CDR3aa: CASSLGGQDSNQPQHF

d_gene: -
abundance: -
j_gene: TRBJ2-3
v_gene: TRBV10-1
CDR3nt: TGCGCCAGCAGTGAGTCTGGCACAGATACGCAGTATTTT
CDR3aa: CASSESGTDTQYF

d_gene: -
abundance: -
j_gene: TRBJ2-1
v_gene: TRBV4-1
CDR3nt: TGCGCCAGCAGCCGTGGGGGGTCCTACAATGAGCAGTTCTTC
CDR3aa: CASSRGGSYNEQFF

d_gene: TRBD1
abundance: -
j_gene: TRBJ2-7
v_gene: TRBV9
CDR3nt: TGTGCCAGCAGCGTAGGGGAGACAGGGATTTACGAGCAGTACTTC
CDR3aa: CASSVGETGIYEQYF

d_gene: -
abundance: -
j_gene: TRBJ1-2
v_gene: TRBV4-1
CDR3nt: TGCGCCAGCAGCCAGGCCTCTAACTATGGCTACACCTTC
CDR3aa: CASSQASNYGYTF

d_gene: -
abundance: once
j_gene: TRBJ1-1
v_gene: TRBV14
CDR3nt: TGTGCCAGCAGCCCGGAGGTGGCAGACACTGAAGCTTTCTTT
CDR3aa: CASSPEVADTEAFF

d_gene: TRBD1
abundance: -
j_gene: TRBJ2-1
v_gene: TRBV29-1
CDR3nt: TGCAGTCTCTTCGGGACAGGTGAATACAATGAGCAGTTCTTC
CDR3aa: CSLFGTGEYNEQFF

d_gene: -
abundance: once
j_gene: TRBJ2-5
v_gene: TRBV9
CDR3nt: TGTGCCAGCAGCGTAGCCGGCACCTACCAAGAGACCCAGTACTTC
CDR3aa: CASSVAGTYQETQYF

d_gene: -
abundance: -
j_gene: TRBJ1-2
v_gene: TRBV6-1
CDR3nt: TGTGCCAGGGGGGGTGGACATGGCTACACCTTC
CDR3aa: CARGGGHGYTF

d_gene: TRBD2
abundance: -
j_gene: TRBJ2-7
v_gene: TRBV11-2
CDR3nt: TGTGCCAGCAGCGCGGGACTAGGAGTACGCTACGAGCAGTACTTC
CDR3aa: CASSAGLGVRYEQYF

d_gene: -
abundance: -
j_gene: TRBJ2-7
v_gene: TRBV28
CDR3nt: TGTGCCAGCAGTTTCCGGGGCCTGAGGGAGCAGTACTTC
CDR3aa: CASSFRGLREQYF

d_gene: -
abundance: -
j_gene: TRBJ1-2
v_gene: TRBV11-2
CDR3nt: TGTGCCAGCAGGGTCGGACTAGGGGGGGTAGCCACCTTC
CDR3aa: CASRVGLGGVATF

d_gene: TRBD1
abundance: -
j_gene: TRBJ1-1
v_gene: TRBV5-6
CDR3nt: TGTGCCAGCAGCCCGATTTATAACAGGGGGACTGAAGCTTTCTTT
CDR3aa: CASSPIYNRGTEAFF

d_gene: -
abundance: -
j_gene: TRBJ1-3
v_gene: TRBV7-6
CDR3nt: TGTGCCAGCAGCATACCGACAGAGGGGTTTAGCTCTGGAAACACCATATATTTT
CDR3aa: CASSIPTEGFSSGNTIYF

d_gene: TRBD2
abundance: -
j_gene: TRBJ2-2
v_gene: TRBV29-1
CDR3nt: TGCAGCGCCATTAGCGGGGTGCTTAACGGGGAGCTGTTTTTT
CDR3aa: CSAISGVLNGELFF